The 17 T cell receptor beta chains listed next were all sequenced from one sample in a study of metastatic and nonmetastatic thyroid tumors. All patients were untreated before thyroid surgery. TCRdb re-called the PCR reads via MiXCR. The sample contains 30,000 or so clones, under 8% of which appear only once. Input material: blood. Every receptor here comes from a female donor with papillary thyroid cancer or a benign thyroid nodule (not recorded which). Some clones in this sample may be carry-over from other donors' samples.

This clone was seen many times. One junction end disagrees with the germline gene, perhaps due to a read error. The genes are TRBV11-3 and TRBJ1-2; D uncertain. Per the germline V gene, CDR1 is SGHNT and CDR2 is YENEEA. The CDR3 spans 10 residues. The CDR3 here is CASSQVTKPF. For the CDR3, the DNA is TGTGCCAGCAGCCAAGTTACCAAACCCTTC. Based on the CDR3 plus reference TRBV11-3 and TRBJ1-2, the full variable domain is EAGVVQSPRYKIIEKKQPVAFWCNPISGHNTLYWYLQNLGQGPELLIRYENEEAVDDSQLPKDRFSAERLKGVDSTLKIQPAELGDSAVYLCASSQVTKPFGSGTRLTVV.

This clone was seen at least ten times. The chain combines TRBV13 with TRBJ2-5, with a weak D call TRBD2 (6 bases). The CDR3 is 16 amino acids. Germline V gene data show CDR1 as PRHDT and CDR2 as FYEKMQ (reference sequence). Trimming pared 0 bases from V and 3 bases from J, leaving 14 bases between. The CDR3: CASSLGGPGGEETQYF. CDR3 nucleotides: TGTGCCAGCAGCTTAGGCGGGCCCGGGGGTGAAGAGACCCAGTACTTC.

About this clone: A read error is possible here, since a much larger clone lies one base away. At the DNA level, this CDR3 is encoded by other sequences in the same sample as well. The chain uses TRBV14 and TRBJ1-2, with 7 bases matching TRBD1. The CDR3 extends over 15 amino acids. Germline V CDR1 and CDR2: SGHDN, FVKESK. For the CDR3, the DNA is TGTGCCAGCAGCCGATACCGGGACAGAAACTACGGCTACACCTTC. As protein: CASSRYRDRNYGYTF.

This clone was detected ten times or more. The rearrangement uses TRBV7-9 and TRBJ1-2; tentative D call: TRBD1 (6 bases). The germline V gene encodes CDR1 SEHNR and CDR2 FQNEAQ (reference sequence). Trimming cost V 7 bases and J 8 bases, with 20 bases left between them. The CDR3 runs 14 residues. The CDR3 is CASTPPGDHLGYTF. CDR3 in DNA: TGTGCCAGCACCCCCCCAGGGGATCACTTAGGCTACACCTTC. Drawing the rest from reference TRBV7-9 and TRBJ1-2, the complete variable domain is DTGVSQNPRHKITKRGQNVTFRCDPISEHNRLYWYRQTLGQGPEFLTYFQNEAQLEKSRLLSDRFSAERPKGSFSTLEIQRTEQGDSAMYLCASTPPGDHLGYTFGSGTRLTVV.

This clone was picked up many times. V gene TRBV20-1 combines with J gene TRBJ2-3; 10 bases line up with TRBD2. V was clipped by 6 bases and J by 5 bases; unmatched bases: 8. This CDR3 spans 14 amino acids. Germline V gene lookup returns CDR1 DFQATT and CDR2 SNEGSKA (reference sequence). The CDR3 protein is CSAGALAGGDTQYF. CDR3 nucleotide sequence: TGCAGTGCCGGGGCGTTAGCGGGGGGAGATACGCAGTATTTT.

In its sample, this clone was seen many times. The chain recombines TRBV12-3 or TRBV12-4 with TRBJ1-5; tentative D call: TRBD1 (5 bases). The CDR3 sequence is 15 residues long. V was trimmed by 1 base and J by 5 bases, leaving 12 bases between them. The CDR3 coding sequence is TGTGCCAGCAGTTTAGGAGGACAATCGTATCAGCCCCAGCATTTT. As protein: CASSLGGQSYQPQHF.

Ten or more counts support this clone. This chain uses TRBV29-1 with TRBJ2-1, with 7 bases lining up with TRBD1. Germline V CDR1 and CDR2: SQVTM, ANQGSEA. Trimming took 4 bases from V and 5 from J; bases not matched to a gene: 5. This CDR3 comprises 13 residues. The CDR3 loop reads CSVGGQVDNEQFF. The CDR3 DNA reads TGCAGCGTTGGAGGACAGGTGGACAATGAGCAGTTCTTC.

About this clone itself: The conserved phenylalanine or tryptophan is not found at the CDR3 terminus, so this likely reflects a read error. This chain joins TRBV9 and TRBJ2-7; D possibly corresponds to TRBD2 (6 bases). Trimming took off 4 bases at V and 9 bases at J, with 20 bases between the two ends. This CDR3 region has 14 residues. CDR1 is SGDLS, CDR2 YYNGEE, per germline. The CDR3, as DNA: TGTGCCAGCAGCCCCGGACTACGAGGCGAGAGGCAGTACCTC. This sequence encodes CASSPGLRGERQYL.

This clone has a count of ten or more. The chain uses TRBV20-1 and TRBJ2-3; 11 bases fit TRBD1. V gave up 0 bases and J gave up 5 bases; unmatched junction bases: 4. Germline V CDR1 and CDR2: DFQATT, SNEGSKA (reference sequence). The length of the CDR3 is 15 residues. This CDR3 is CSARDWGTGGDTQYF. The CDR3 DNA is TGCAGTGCTAGAGATTGGGGGACAGGGGGAGATACGCAGTATTTT.

This clone was seen ten or more times. The rearrangement joins TRBV4-2 to TRBJ2-1, with TRBD2 matching 11 bases. This CDR3 is built from 16 residues. The germline V gene has CDR1 LGHNA and CDR2 YNFKEQ. V lost 3 bases to trimming and J lost 8 bases; unmatched junction nucleotides: 9. CDR3 bases: TGTGCCAGCAGCCAGACGACTAGCGGGGTCCTCCATGAGCAGTTCTTC. The encoded protein is CASSQTTSGVLHEQFF.

In this sample, this clone turned up many times. The V and J genes are TRBV6-1 and TRBJ2-7, with D possibly TRBD2 on 6 matching bases. From germline, CDR1 is MNHNS and CDR2 SASEGT. V lost 6 bases and J lost 5, with 17 bases in between. The CDR3 totals 14 residues. CDR3 DNA: TGTGCCAGCAGATCCGGGGGTAGGGTCCACGAGCAGTACTTC. Amino acid sequence: CASRSGGRVHEQYF.

As for this clone: A read error may explain this, as a much larger clone is one base away. This specimen includes other DNA sequences encoding the same CDR3. The chain is built from TRBV10-2 and TRBJ2-7, with 7 bases matching TRBD2. J was trimmed by 6 bases and V by 4 bases; bases with no gene match: 6. This CDR3 has 13 amino acids. Germline CDR1 reads WSHSY; CDR2 reads SAAADI. For the CDR3, the DNA is TGCGCCAGCAGTGGACTAGCTGGGTTCGAGCAGTACTTC. The encoded protein is CASSGLAGFEQYF.

This clone was found many times. The chain carries TRBV15 and TRBJ1-2; D remains unclear. The CDR3 length is 13 residues. V was clipped by 8 bases and J by 3 bases, with 13 bases between them. The germline V gene has CDR1 LNHNV and CDR2 YYDKDF (reference sequence). CDR3 in amino acids: CATRSEGHYGYTF. The CDR3 DNA reads as TGTGCCACCCGGAGTGAGGGTCACTATGGCTACACCTTC.

This clone appeared a few times. The chain employs TRBV5-6 and TRBJ2-1, with 9 positions matching TRBD1. The CDR3 contains 16 residues. Germline V gives CDR1 SGHDT, CDR2 YYEEEE. V trimming: 5 bases; J trimming: 7 bases; junction bases outside the gene matches: 13. The CDR3 nucleotides read TGTGCCAGCAGGGTAAACAGGGGGCGAAGAGGGAATGAGCAGTTCTTC. It encodes CASRVNRGRRGNEQFF.

This clone was counted many times. The gene calls are TRBV9 and TRBJ2-1; D remains ambiguous. This CDR3 has 13 amino acids. Trimming pared 0 bases from V and 2 bases from J, leaving 3 bases between. Germline values: CDR1 SGDLS, CDR2 YYNGEE. The CDR3 DNA reads as TGTGCCAGCAGCGTAGGAACCTACAATGAGCAGTTCTTC. Protein: CASSVGTYNEQFF.

This clone was observed at least ten times. The chain links TRBV18 to TRBJ1-4, with D hard to call. The length of the CDR3 is 14 residues. Germline lookup yields CDR1 KGHSH and CDR2 LQKENI. Between the trimmed V and J ends, which lost 1 base and 0 bases, there was a span of 3 bases. CDR3 sequence: CASSPRATNEKLFF. The CDR3 DNA is TGTGCCAGCTCACCACGGGCAACTAATGAAAAACTGTTTTTT.

This clone was picked up many times. The chain couples TRBV12-3 or TRBV12-4 to TRBJ2-5; D gene unclear. The V end was cut by 6 bases, the J end by 0 bases, with 8 bases between. The CDR3 is 13 residues long. CDR3 loop: CASRDRNQETQYF. DNA of the CDR3: TGTGCCAGCAGGGATAGGAACCAAGAGACCCAGTACTTC.